The subject of this entry is one T cell receptor (beta chain). It has no known antigen specificity. No base quality values were provided; no much bigger clone lies one nucleotide off. Library construction relied on the immunoSEQ multiplex PCR assay. For the multiplex PCR, a mixture combining 60 forward primers for TCR Vbeta segments and 13 reverse primers for TCR Jbeta segments was used. Amplification of the CDR3 region of rearranged TCR beta genes was performed with a multiplex PCR assay on genomic DNA. Amplified TCR beta libraries were sequenced as 87-base-pair reads on the Illumina HiSeq System. Regarding the original processing steps: A later analysis tallied some 79 million unique TCR beta chains across the 700 or so repertoires, and about 10 million of those chains were shared by two or more donors. Raw reads were error-corrected and collapsed into unique sequences by a nearest-neighbor algorithm in which closely related sequences were merged to remove PCR and sequencing errors. V, D and J gene segments were assigned by aligning CDR3 sequences to IMGT reference sequences. For a sequence to be retained, at least a six-nucleotide match to both a V gene segment and a J gene segment was required. A rearrangement counted as productive if the CDR3 had no stop codons and remained in frame with V and J, and every other rearrangement counted as non-productive. Following IMGT convention, CDR3 was defined as the stretch from the second conserved V-encoded cysteine up to the conserved J-encoded phenylalanine. The earlier analysis of a few hundred of the donors excluded sequences that lacked an unambiguous match to a single V gene segment. An earlier analysis of around 600 of the donors classified V segments as functional when productive rearrangements were above 56.7% and as segregating when the standard deviation between donors was above 5%. A statistical classification framework was built to diagnose cytomegalovirus status from the catalog of TCR beta chain sequences. A later analysis assigned V and J genes by comparing TCR nucleotide sequences with IMGT/GENE-DB human TR gene sequences. A later analysis assigned CDR3 sequences and most-parsimonious VDJ recombination scenarios with the TCRdist pipeline. A later analysis defined each TCR beta chain by its CDR3 amino acid sequence plus V-gene family, and excluded reads lacking a unique V-gene family. As a way to deal with suspected cross-contamination and a sequencing artifact, a later analysis dropped approximately 590 nucleotide sequences that were highly shared and had low generation probability. In a later analysis, a clonal expansion index was calculated for each public chain from normalized within-repertoire ranks of inferred template counts. In a later analysis, generation probabilities were computed with a VDJ recombination model fitted to out-of-frame rearrangements, and the resulting probabilities were checked against IGoR. In a later analysis, TCR-TCR, TCR-HLA and TCR-CMV co-occurrence was scored with hypergeometric tests, and a repertoire-size bias correction was applied to TCR pairs. A later analysis estimated false discovery rates by permuting HLA or CMV assignments 20 times. In a later analysis, co-occurring TCRs were grouped using DBSCAN, with TCRdist sequence similarity added in when clustering inside HLA-allele-positive subsets. For co-occurrence clustering, repertoires with fewer than 30,000 or more than 120,000 public chains were excluded, along with five repertoires with anomalous nucleotide sharing. The source is immuneACCESS, and TCRdb retained only in-frame sequences with V and J called. Part of the clones is not carried over; for the studies checked, unresolved V genes explain less than half of this, and the remainder is unexplained. V and J calls and clone size are those listed in that table; D and trimming were worked out from the DNA. This sample has more than 110,000 clones in its table, and roughly four fifths of those were observed once. Jointly, the top ten make up more than 4.5% of the sample.

The data stem from a study of cytomegalovirus exposure and HLA in healthy donors listed by TCRdb under 2017. In terms of the full investigation: In an earlier analysis of under 600 of the donors, 276 Gb of sequence data and 90 million to 120 million unique TCR beta sequences from roughly 190 million T cells were reported. On average, around 240,000 unique TCR beta nucleotide sequences were sequenced per donor among more than 350 genotyped donors of the cohort, with roughly 18% of those sequences being non-productive. Every discovery cohort repertoire had been produced on one sequencing platform. Roughly 300 gigabases of sequencing data and approximately 85 million unique TCR sequences were included in an early release covering around 600 HLA-typed donors. The study was designed to test whether signatures of past pathogen exposure could be identified by cataloging public T cell receptors. To predict cytomegalovirus infection status, the study brought together high-throughput TCR immunosequencing, statistical association of individual TCRs with disease status, and machine learning. The number of donors typed differed by locus, with about 620-630 for A, B, C, DRB1 and DQB1, roughly 550 for DQA1, approximately 580 for DPA1, and approximately 470 for DPB1. A later analysis re-analyzed previously published TCR beta repertoires from 600 to 850 donors and added high-resolution HLA genotyping to study TCR occurrence patterns. Among the roughly 410 genotyped donors, approximately 81% belonged to the genetic ancestry cluster associated with self-reported Caucasian donors. Donor age, sex, ethnicity and CMV serostatus were collected together with the repertoire data. To decide whether each TCR beta V gene segment behaved as functional or pseudogenic, an earlier analysis of approximately 600 of the donors relied on high-throughput TCR beta sequencing. Genome-wide SNP genotypes for about 65% of the roughly 700 donors were used in a later genetic analysis, which treated that subset as a discovery cohort. Using immunosequencing, the study profiled T cell repertoires from about 650 subjects and related those repertoires to cytomegalovirus serostatus. A separate validation cohort of 100 to 150 different subjects was used in addition to the roughly 670-subject first cohort. The later analysis used no new phenotypic data to find candidate immune exposures, relying instead on TCR beta sequences and their occurrence across donors. Roughly 5 DR-DQ haplotypes were treated as single units for association and clustering because of strong linkage in the cohort. Both class I and class II loci were covered by HLA typing, at four-digit resolution.

The cohort was made up of about 670 healthy bone marrow donors. Cohort members were all nominally healthy when sampled, although unrecorded immune exposures were likely present. The donor was CMV seronegative and belonged to the group of around 400 seronegative cohort members. Each donor provided a peripheral blood sample, and peripheral blood mononuclear cells were used for TCR beta sequencing. Genomic DNA was extracted from the blood cell samples with the Qiagen DNeasy Blood Extraction Kit. What the study reported, not specific to this receptor: Presence/absence analyses assumed roughly uniform sequencing depth across donors, an assumption that may not hold. A later analysis reported that several top co-occurrence clusters appeared linked to parvovirus B19, influenza, CMV and Epstein-Barr virus. In both the original and validation cohorts, the classifier was reported to diagnose cytomegalovirus status with high specificity and sensitivity. Roughly 17 rarely observed V segments, including chromosome 9 orphons, were excluded from the earlier analysis of approximately 600 of the donors because counts were too low. A further reported finding was that TCR beta sequences accurately predicted the HLA-A and HLA-B alleles for most subjects in the first cohort. CMV serostatus was the only immune exposure information available for the cohort. Specific HLA alleles were associated with over 15,000 TCR beta sequences at a false discovery rate of 0.05 in a later analysis. In an earlier analysis of 587 of the donors, most TCR beta V segments were observed in productive rearrangements about 90% or about 30% of the time, broadly matching IMGT annotations. A later analysis found that TCR association rates varied across HLA loci, with DRB1 alleles showing the most associated TCRs and HLA-C alleles the fewest. The study gave a list of under 200 TCR beta chains associated with cytomegalovirus. An association between a missense DCLRE1C variant and V-gene and J-gene trimming of TCR beta chains was found in a later genetic analysis and replicated in an independent cohort. The sequencing pipeline was judged likely to have produced a cluster of highly shared sequence variants as a technical artifact. According to the authors, the approach could potentially be generalized to other disease states and immunological phenotypes. When HLA alleles, especially DR and DQ, strongly co-occurred, TCR associations were difficult to assign to individual alleles. Correlated functional status among segregating V segments might be attributable to linkage disequilibrium, but an unknown experimental factor could not be ruled out. In a later analysis, HLA-associated TCR beta chains were found to be more clonally expanded and to have lower generation probabilities than equally common non-associated chains. In this cohort, only TCR beta chains were sequenced, and detectable features were limited by the absence of alpha or paired-chain data. Compared with the 666-donor mean, donors in an Asian-associated ancestry cluster had fewer N-insertions in productive TCRs, according to a later genetic analysis. HLA typing was unavailable for some donors at each locus, so association tests used only the typed subset. Most CMV-associated TCR beta chains appeared to be HLA-restricted in a later analysis, and the HLA associations seemed to be driven largely by CMV exposure. In vitro tests confirmed that a few of the cytomegalovirus-associated TCR beta chains recognize cytomegalovirus antigens. Most TCR sequences were seen in very few donors, while some public TCRs were found in many individuals.

The clonotype was recovered from a woman in her 50s in good health and CMV-seronegative. Sequenced sample: PBMCs.

The CDR3 region reads CASSPGTGTSTMGYTF. The DNA sequence follows: TGTGCCAGCAGCCCCGGGACAGGGACTTCAACTATGGGCTACACCTTC. Recombination connected TRBV13 to TRBJ1-2; 9 middle bases align to TRBD1. Trimming removed 5 bases from V and 8 bases from J; the gene matches leave 15 bases unexplained. Counted from cysteine to phenylalanine, this CDR3 has 16 amino acids. The CDR3 DNA has 48 bases and is translated from base 1. Per the germline V gene (reference sequence), PRHDT is the CDR1 and FYEKMQ is the CDR2.